This T cell receptor (beta chain) was captured by sequencing in a study of cytomegalovirus exposure and HLA in healthy donors. Study findings and constraints: A previous analysis found most TCR beta V segments productive roughly 90% or roughly 30% of the time. As a later analysis showed, a missense DCLRE1C variant was linked to trimming of TCR beta V- and J-genes. In a later analysis, the majority of CMV-associated beta chains seemingly showed HLA restriction.

Note on this clone: Its antigen is as yet unknown.

The PCR employed 60 Vbeta primers together with 13 Jbeta primers. Here immunoSEQ multiplex PCR was the method, and the copy in TCRdb shows in-frame clones only, minus some. The table shows about 100,000 clones, with 60% to 75% occurring only once. V was shortened by 2 bases and J by 1 base, with 8 bases between the two germline ends. The germline gives CDR1 SEHNR, CDR2 FQNEAQ (reference sequence). The CDR3 totals 14 residues. The chain uses TRBV7-9 and TRBJ1-1; possibly TRBD1 for D (5 bases). The sequenced sample consisted of PBMCs. The sequence was collected from a woman aged 70-85 years in good health and CMV-seropositive. Here the CDR3 reads CASSLFTGNTEAFF. Written as DNA, the CDR3 is TGTGCCAGCAGCTTATTTACAGGGAACACTGAAGCTTTCTTT.